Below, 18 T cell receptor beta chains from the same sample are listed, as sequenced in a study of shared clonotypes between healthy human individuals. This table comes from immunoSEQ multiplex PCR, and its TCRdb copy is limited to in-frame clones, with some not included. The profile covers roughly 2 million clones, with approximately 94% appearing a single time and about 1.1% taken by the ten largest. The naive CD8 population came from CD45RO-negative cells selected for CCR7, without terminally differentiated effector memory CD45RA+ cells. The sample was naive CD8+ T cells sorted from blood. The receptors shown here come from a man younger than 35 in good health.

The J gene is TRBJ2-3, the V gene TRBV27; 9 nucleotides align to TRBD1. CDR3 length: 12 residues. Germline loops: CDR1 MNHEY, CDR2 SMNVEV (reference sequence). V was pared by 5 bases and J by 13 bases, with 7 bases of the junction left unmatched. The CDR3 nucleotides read TGTGCCAGCAGTGACCGGGACAGGGTCGAGTATTTT. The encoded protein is CASSDRDRVEYF.

The CDR3 reads CASSDGGELFF. The CDR3 DNA is TGTGCCAGCAGTGATGGCGGGGAGCTGTTTTTT. The chain has TRBV6-1 and TRBJ2-2; D gene unclear. Germline CDR1 reads MNHNS; CDR2 reads SASEGT. This CDR3 contains 11 residues. V gave up 3 bases and J gave up 7 bases, with 3 bases separating them.

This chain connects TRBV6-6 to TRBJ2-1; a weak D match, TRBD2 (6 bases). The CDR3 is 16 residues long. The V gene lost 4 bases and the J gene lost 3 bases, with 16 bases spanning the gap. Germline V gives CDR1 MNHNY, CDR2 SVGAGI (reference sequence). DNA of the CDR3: TGTGCCAGCAGTTCCCTTGAAGAGCGGGTCTACAATGAGCAGTTCTTC. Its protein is CASSSLEERVYNEQFF.

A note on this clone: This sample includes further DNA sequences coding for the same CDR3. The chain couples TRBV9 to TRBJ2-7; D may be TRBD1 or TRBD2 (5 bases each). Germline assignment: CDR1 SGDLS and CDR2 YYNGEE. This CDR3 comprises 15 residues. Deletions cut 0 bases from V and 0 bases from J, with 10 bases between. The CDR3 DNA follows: TGTGCCAGCAGCGTAGGGAGTGGGGGCTCCTACGAGCAGTACTTC. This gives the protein CASSVGSGGSYEQYF.

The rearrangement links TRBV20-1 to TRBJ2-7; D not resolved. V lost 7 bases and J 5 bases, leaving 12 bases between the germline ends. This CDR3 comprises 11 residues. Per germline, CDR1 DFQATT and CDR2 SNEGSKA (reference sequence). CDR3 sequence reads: CSVRARNEQYF. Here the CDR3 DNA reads TGCAGTGTAAGGGCGAGAAACGAGCAGTACTTC.

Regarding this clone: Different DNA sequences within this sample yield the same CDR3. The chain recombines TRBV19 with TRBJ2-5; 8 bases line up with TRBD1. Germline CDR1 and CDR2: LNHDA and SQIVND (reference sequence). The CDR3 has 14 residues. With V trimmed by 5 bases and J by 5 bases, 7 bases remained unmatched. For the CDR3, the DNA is TGTGCCAGTAGTTTAACAGGGGGTCTGGAGACCCAGTACTTC. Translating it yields CASSLTGGLETQYF.

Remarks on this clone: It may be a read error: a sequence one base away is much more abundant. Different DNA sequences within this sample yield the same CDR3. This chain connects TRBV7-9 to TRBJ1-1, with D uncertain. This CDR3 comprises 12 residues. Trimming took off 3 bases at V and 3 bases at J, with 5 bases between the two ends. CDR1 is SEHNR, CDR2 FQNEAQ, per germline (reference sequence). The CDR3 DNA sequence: TGTGCCAGCAGCTTTGGCGACACTGAAGCTTTCTTT. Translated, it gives CASSFGDTEAFF.

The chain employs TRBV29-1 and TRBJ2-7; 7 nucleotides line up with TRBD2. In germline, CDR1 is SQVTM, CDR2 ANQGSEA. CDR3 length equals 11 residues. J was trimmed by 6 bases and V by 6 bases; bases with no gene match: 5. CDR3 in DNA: TGCAGCGTGCTGGGGGGGGGCGAGCAGTACTTC. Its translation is CSVLGGGEQYF.

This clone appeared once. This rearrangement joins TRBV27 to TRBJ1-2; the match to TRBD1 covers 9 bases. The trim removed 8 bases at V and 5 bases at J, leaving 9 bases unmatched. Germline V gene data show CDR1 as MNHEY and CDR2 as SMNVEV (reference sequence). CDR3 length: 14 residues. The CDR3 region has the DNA TGTGCCAGCGGATTGACAGGGGGTGGGTATGGCTACACCTTC. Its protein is CASGLTGGGYGYTF.

This CDR3 is CASSARMAGWGTGELFF. The CDR3 nucleotides are TGTGCCAGCAGCGCAAGGATGGCGGGGTGGGGAACCGGGGAGCTGTTTTTT. The chain has TRBV2 and TRBJ2-2, with D perhaps matching TRBD2 (6 bases). Germline V CDR1 and CDR2: SNHLY, FYNNEI. Trimming shortened V by 6 bases and J by 5 bases, and 22 bases separated the two germline ends. The CDR3 is made up of 17 amino acids.

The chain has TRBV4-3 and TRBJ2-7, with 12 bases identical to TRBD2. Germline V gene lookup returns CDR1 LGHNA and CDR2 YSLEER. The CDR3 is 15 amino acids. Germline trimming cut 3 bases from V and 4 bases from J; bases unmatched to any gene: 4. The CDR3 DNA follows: TGCGCCAGCAGCCACGGACTAGCGGGAATGTACGAGCAGTACTTC. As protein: CASSHGLAGMYEQYF.

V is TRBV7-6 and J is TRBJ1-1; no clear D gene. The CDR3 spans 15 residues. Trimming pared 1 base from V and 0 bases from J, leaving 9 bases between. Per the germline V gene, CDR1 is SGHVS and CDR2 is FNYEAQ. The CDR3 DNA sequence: TGTGCCAGCAGCTTAGAGAGTTACATGAACACTGAAGCTTTCTTT. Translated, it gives CASSLESYMNTEAFF.

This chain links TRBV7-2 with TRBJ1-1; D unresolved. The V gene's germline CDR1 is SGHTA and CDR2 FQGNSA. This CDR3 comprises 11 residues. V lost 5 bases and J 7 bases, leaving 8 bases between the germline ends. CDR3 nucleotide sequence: TGTGCCAGCAGCCAAGAGGTTGAAGCTTTCTTT. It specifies CASSQEVEAFF.

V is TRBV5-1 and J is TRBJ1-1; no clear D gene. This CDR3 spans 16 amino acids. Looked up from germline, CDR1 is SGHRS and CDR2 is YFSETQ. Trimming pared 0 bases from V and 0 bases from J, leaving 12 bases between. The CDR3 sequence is CASSLAVSGLNTEAFF. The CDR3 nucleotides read TGCGCCAGCAGCTTGGCAGTTTCGGGGTTGAACACTGAAGCTTTCTTT.

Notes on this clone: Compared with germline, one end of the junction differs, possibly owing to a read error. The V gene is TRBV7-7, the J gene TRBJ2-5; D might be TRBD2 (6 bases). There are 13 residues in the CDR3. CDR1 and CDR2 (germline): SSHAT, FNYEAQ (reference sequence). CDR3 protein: CASSSGLWSAQYF. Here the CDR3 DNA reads TGTGCTAGCAGCTCGGGACTTTGGAGTGCCCAGTACTTC. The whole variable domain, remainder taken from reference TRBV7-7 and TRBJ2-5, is GAGVSQSPRYKVTKRGQDVTLRCDPISSHATLYWYQQALGQGPEFLTYFNYEAQPDKSGLPSDRFSAERPEGSISTLTIQRTEQRDSAMYRCASSSGLWSAQYFGPGTRLLVL.

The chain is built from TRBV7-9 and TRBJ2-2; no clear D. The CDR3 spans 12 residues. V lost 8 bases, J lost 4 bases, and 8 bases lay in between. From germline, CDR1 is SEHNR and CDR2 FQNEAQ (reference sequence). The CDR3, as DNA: TGTGCCAGCGGCGTTTCCACCGGGGAGCTGTTTTTT. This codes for CASGVSTGELFF.

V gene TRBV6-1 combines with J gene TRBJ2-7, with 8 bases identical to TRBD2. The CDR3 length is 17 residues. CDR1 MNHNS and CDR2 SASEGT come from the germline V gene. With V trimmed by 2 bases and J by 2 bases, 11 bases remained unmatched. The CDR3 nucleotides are TGTGCCAGCAGTGAAACGGCAGCGGGGCGGGGGGCCTACGAGCAGTACTTC. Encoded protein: CASSETAAGRGAYEQYF.

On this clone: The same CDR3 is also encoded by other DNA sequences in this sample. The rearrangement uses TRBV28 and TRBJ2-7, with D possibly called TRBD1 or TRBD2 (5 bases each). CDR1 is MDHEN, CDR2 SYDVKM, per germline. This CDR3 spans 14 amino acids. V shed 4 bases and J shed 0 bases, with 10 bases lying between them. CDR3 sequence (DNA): TGTGCCAGCAGTTCTTCTGGGGGCTCCTACGAGCAGTACTTC. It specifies CASSSSGGSYEQYF.